Sequencing of this TCR beta chain was carried out in a study of PD-1 blockade in mismatch repair-deficient tumors. Turning to the study itself: All were previously treated, progressing patients with 12 mismatch repair-deficient cancer types. Study-level points and caveats: Rapid post-treatment expansion, then contraction, generally preceding radiologic response, marked tumor-resident clones.

TCRdb's copy holds only in-frame clones and misses some; the assay was immunoSEQ multiplex PCR. The table shows 50,000 or so clones, with approximately 80% occurring only once. Turning to this clone: The antigen is not known.

Mismatch repair deficiency was confirmed in all patients, by PCR or immunohistochemistry. Three pembrolizumab responders had their TCRs sequenced. The V and J ends lost 6 bases and 0 bases respectively, with 9 bases between them. This CDR3 has 14 residues. Germline CDR1 reads MNHEY; CDR2 reads SVGAGI. This chain connects TRBV6-5 to TRBJ1-3; D may be TRBD1 (5 bases). This clonotype originated in an adult with mismatch repair-deficient cancer. This specimen was PBMCs, taken before pembrolizumab treatment. CDR3 bases: TGTGCCAGCAGGAGGGACCGCTCTGGAAACACCATATATTTT. This sequence encodes CASRRDRSGNTIYF.